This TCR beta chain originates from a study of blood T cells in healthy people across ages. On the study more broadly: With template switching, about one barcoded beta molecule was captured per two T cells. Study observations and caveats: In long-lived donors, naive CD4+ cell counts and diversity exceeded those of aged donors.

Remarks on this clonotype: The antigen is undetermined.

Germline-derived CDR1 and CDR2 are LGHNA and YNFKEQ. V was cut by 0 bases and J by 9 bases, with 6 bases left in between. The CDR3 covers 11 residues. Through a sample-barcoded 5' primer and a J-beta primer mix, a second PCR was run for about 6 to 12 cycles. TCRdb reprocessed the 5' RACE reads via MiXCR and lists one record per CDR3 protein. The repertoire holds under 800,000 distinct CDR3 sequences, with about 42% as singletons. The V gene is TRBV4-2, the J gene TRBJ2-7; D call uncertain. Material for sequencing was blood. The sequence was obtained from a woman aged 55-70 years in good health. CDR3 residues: CASSQDHGQYF. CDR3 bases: TGTGCCAGCAGCCAAGATCATGGGCAGTACTTC.